This T cell receptor (beta chain) was identified in a study of blood T cell repertoires in COVID-19. Assay used: immunoSEQ multiplex PCR; TCRdb lists only in-frame clones, some missing. The sample yields about 160,000 clones, around four fifths seen once. Sample: PBMCs or T cells enriched from blood (not recorded which). The origin of this receptor is a woman aged 45-60 years who had recovered from COVID-19.

CDR3 in DNA: TGTGCCAGCAGCCTCGGGACTAGCGGGAAAGAGACCCAGTACTTC. Amino acid sequence: CASSLGTSGKETQYF. This chain uses TRBV9 with TRBJ2-5; 13 bases are a match to TRBD2. CDR1 and CDR2 (germline): SGDLS, YYNGEE. There are 15 residues in the CDR3. Losses at the gene ends were 4 bases for V and 3 bases for J; bases not matched to a gene: 3.